This T cell receptor (beta chain) appears in the sequencing data of a study of post-analysis software for immune sequencing data. cDNA libraries of TCR beta carried unique molecular identifiers. TCRdb reprocessed the PCR reads with MiXCR, giving one entry per CDR3 protein. The profile shows 700,000 to 800,000 distinct CDR3 sequences, around 27% of them singletons. General study points: Comparison of patients with controls showed 4 to 6 TRBV segments more frequent in patients, TRBV5-6, TRBV5-1 and TRBV20-1 among them.

This clonotype was seen more than once but under ten times. The antigen remains unidentified. V was pared by 4 bases and J by 2 bases, with 8 bases of the junction left unmatched. CDR3 length equals 15 residues. Germline lookup yields CDR1 SNHLY and CDR2 FYNNEI. Sequenced input: blood. The rearrangement joins TRBV2 to TRBJ2-7; 7 nucleotides align to TRBD1. The clonotype was recovered from a girl aged 10 to 17 with multiple sclerosis. The CDR3 region is CASSVGDRMTYEQYF. As DNA, the CDR3 is TGTGCCAGCAGTGTAGGGGACAGAATGACCTACGAGCAGTACTTC.